The rows below give T cell receptor beta chains drawn from one sample of a study of T-cell memory formation after mild COVID-19. MiXCR was run by TCRdb on the 5' RACE reads, yielding one entry per CDR3 protein. The sample lists about 430,000 distinct CDR3 sequences, roughly 24% occurring once. The sequencing input was PBMCs or a T cell subset sorted from them (not recorded which). Receptor source: an adult woman who had mild COVID-19 (a few samples of this study predate the infection). Cell type and time point are not known. CDR3s include the opening cysteine and the closing phenylalanine or tryptophan. Each record gives: J gene, V gene, clone size, D gene, CDR3 DNA, CDR3 protein. D genes are given only for firm matches. Clone sizes are given selectively: once, few, many, or a class where the clone is expanded.

J gene: TRBJ2-6
V gene: TRBV7-6
clone size: few
D gene: TRBD1
CDR3 DNA: TGTGCCAGCAGCATGACAGGGTTTAGCTCTGGGGCCAACGTCCTGACTTTC
CDR3 protein: CASSMTGFSSGANVLTF

J gene: TRBJ2-3
V gene: TRBV7-2
clone size: few
D gene: TRBD2
CDR3 DNA: TGTGCCAGCAGCTTTCTCTCGGGGGGGACAGATACGCAGTATTTT
CDR3 protein: CASSFLSGGTDTQYF

J gene: TRBJ2-3
V gene: TRBV18
clone size: .
D gene: .
CDR3 DNA: TGTGCCAGCTCACCCCCCGCAGATACGCAGTATTTT
CDR3 protein: CASSPPADTQYF

J gene: TRBJ2-1
V gene: TRBV24-1
clone size: .
D gene: TRBD2
CDR3 DNA: TGTGCCACCGGGTCCCTAGCGGCATACAATGAGCAGTTCTTC
CDR3 protein: CATGSLAAYNEQFF

J gene: TRBJ1-4
V gene: TRBV4-1
clone size: .
D gene: TRBD1
CDR3 DNA: TGCGCCAGCAGCCAGGGGACAGGGGATGAAAAACTGTTTTTT
CDR3 protein: CASSQGTGDEKLFF

J gene: TRBJ2-7
V gene: TRBV4-2
clone size: few
D gene: .
CDR3 DNA: TGTGCCAGCAGCCAAGAGGGGACCTACTCCTACGAGCAGTACTTC
CDR3 protein: CASSQEGTYSYEQYF

J gene: TRBJ2-1
V gene: TRBV6-2/TRBV6-3
clone size: many
D gene: TRBD2
CDR3 DNA: TGTGCCAGCACCAGCGGGGTTTCATACCTCTCCTACAATGAGCAGTTCTTC
CDR3 protein: CASTSGVSYLSYNEQFF

J gene: TRBJ2-1
V gene: TRBV12-3/TRBV12-4
clone size: .
D gene: TRBD2
CDR3 DNA: TGTGCCAGCAGCCCCCCCCGCGGGGGGGATTACAATGAGCAGTTCTTC
CDR3 protein: CASSPPRGGDYNEQFF

J gene: TRBJ2-6
V gene: TRBV12-3/TRBV12-4
clone size: few
D gene: TRBD1
CDR3 DNA: TGTGCCAGCAGTTTTCACGTGACCGGGACAGGGTCCTCTGGGGCCAACGTCCTGACTTTC
CDR3 protein: CASSFHVTGTGSSGANVLTF

J gene: TRBJ2-7
V gene: TRBV5-6
clone size: .
D gene: TRBD1
CDR3 DNA: TGTGCCAGCAGCTGGGACTGGGACAGGGGCCTCTACGAGCAGTACTTC
CDR3 protein: CASSWDWDRGLYEQYF

J gene: TRBJ2-5
V gene: TRBV15
clone size: few
D gene: .
CDR3 DNA: TGTGCCACCAGCAGAGTTGAAGAGACCCAGTACTTC
CDR3 protein: CATSRVEETQYF

J gene: TRBJ1-6
V gene: TRBV12-3/TRBV12-4
clone size: few
D gene: .
CDR3 DNA: TGTGCCAGCAGCCCCGAGGGAGGCCGCCAGAATTCACCCCTCCACTTT
CDR3 protein: CASSPEGGRQNSPLHF

J gene: TRBJ2-5
V gene: TRBV5-1
clone size: few
D gene: TRBD1
CDR3 DNA: TGCGCCAGCAGCTCGTCAAGACAGGGGTGGCAAGAGACCCAGTACTTC
CDR3 protein: CASSSSRQGWQETQYF

J gene: TRBJ1-2
V gene: TRBV30
clone size: .
D gene: .
CDR3 DNA: TGTGCCTGGAGTGTATCAAGTACGGGTGGCTACACCTTC
CDR3 protein: CAWSVSSTGGYTF

J gene: TRBJ2-3
V gene: TRBV12-5
clone size: once
D gene: TRBD1
CDR3 DNA: TGTGCTAGTGGTTTGCCACTCTGGCGGACAGGGGCACATACGCAGTATTTT
CDR3 protein: CASGLPLWRTGAHTQYF

J gene: TRBJ2-1
V gene: TRBV12-3/TRBV12-4
clone size: .
D gene: TRBD2
CDR3 DNA: TGTGCCAGCAGTTTAAGACCTCGGACTAGCGGGAACCATGAGCAGTTCTTC
CDR3 protein: CASSLRPRTSGNHEQFF

J gene: TRBJ2-5
V gene: TRBV6-2/TRBV6-3
clone size: many
D gene: TRBD2
CDR3 DNA: TGTGCCAGCAGTCGTGCAACTAGCGGCTTCCAAGAGACCCAGTACTTC
CDR3 protein: CASSRATSGFQETQYF

J gene: TRBJ2-1
V gene: TRBV5-1
clone size: .
D gene: .
CDR3 DNA: TGCGCCAGCAGCCGGGGAGAGGGGGGCGGGATCGACAATGAGCAGTTCTTC
CDR3 protein: CASSRGEGGGIDNEQFF

J gene: TRBJ1-4
V gene: TRBV20-1
clone size: .
D gene: .
CDR3 DNA: TGCAGTGCCAAGTCCCGTGAAAAACTGTTTTTT
CDR3 protein: CSAKSREKLFF

J gene: TRBJ2-7
V gene: TRBV7-9
clone size: few
D gene: .
CDR3 DNA: TGTGCCAGCAGCGGCCAAAAGCAGTACTTC
CDR3 protein: CASSGQKQYF

J gene: TRBJ2-1
V gene: TRBV27
clone size: .
D gene: TRBD1
CDR3 DNA: TGTGCCAGCAGTCAGGACAGGGGGGCTTACAATGAGCAGTTCTTC
CDR3 protein: CASSQDRGAYNEQFF

J gene: TRBJ2-1
V gene: TRBV24-1
clone size: few
D gene: TRBD1
CDR3 DNA: TGTGCCACCAGCCGACAGGGTTTGCAGTTCTTC
CDR3 protein: CATSRQGLQFF

J gene: TRBJ1-1
V gene: TRBV7-6
clone size: .
D gene: TRBD1
CDR3 DNA: TGTGCCAGCAGTCCATTCACAGGGGGCGCAACTGAAGCTTTCTTT
CDR3 protein: CASSPFTGGATEAFF

J gene: TRBJ2-1
V gene: TRBV10-3
clone size: .
D gene: .
CDR3 DNA: TGTGCCTCGTCCCCCGGGGACGTATACAATGAGCAGTTCTTC
CDR3 protein: CASSPGDVYNEQFF

J gene: TRBJ2-6
V gene: TRBV24-1
clone size: .
D gene: .
CDR3 DNA: TGTGCCACCAGTGATGCTAGCTCTGGGGCCAACGTCCTGACTTTC
CDR3 protein: CATSDASSGANVLTF